This TCR beta chain was identified in a study of T cell repertoires in cytomegalovirus infection. Overall study results and limits: Ex vivo responses were dominated by HLA-C-restricted CMV-specific TCR beta clonotypes.

This clonotype was picked up many times. What it binds is not known. TCRdb itself ran the reads through MiXCR, one entry per CDR3 protein. The data contain approximately 110,000 distinct CDR3 sequences, about 31% of them singletons. Trimming pared 0 bases from V and 10 bases from J, leaving 10 bases between. Germline V CDR1 and CDR2: SGHVS, FNYEAQ. The CDR3 is 13 amino acids. Sequencing used CD8+ T cells from cultured PBMCs, obtained from culture after CMV antigen stimulation. V gene TRBV7-6 combines with J gene TRBJ2-1; D tentatively fits TRBD1 or TRBD2 (5 bases each). This receptor was identified in a human donor in good health (CMV status not recorded). Some clones in this sample may be carry-over from other donors' samples. The CDR3 DNA follows: TGTGCCAGCAGCTTAGCCCCTGGGGGAGAGCAGTTCTTC. Translating it yields CASSLAPGGEQFF.